These 8 T cell receptor beta chains came from one sample sequenced in a study of molecular identifiers for immune sequencing clone quantification. One entry per CDR3 protein, called by TCRdb with MiXCR from the PCR reads. The sample has around 480,000 distinct CDR3 sequences; 20% to 25% are singletons. Sequencing was done on a sample of naive CD8+ T cells from blood, with Jurkat cell RNA spiked in. Sample subset: FACS-sorted CD8+CD4-CCR7+CD45RA+ naive T cells. The receptors were gathered from a human donor in good health. Some libraries in this study had Jurkat cell RNA spiked in.

There are many counts of this clonotype. The chain combines TRBV25-1 with TRBJ2-3; 8 positions match TRBD1. CDR3 size: 16 residues. Germline trimming cut 5 bases from V and 2 bases from J; bases unmatched to any gene: 9. CDR1 and CDR2 (germline): MGHDK, SYGVNS. DNA for the CDR3: TGTGCCAGCAGTCCCCAGGGGGCCGTAGCCACAGATACGCAGTATTTT. Translation gives CASSPQGAVATDTQYF. Drawing the rest from reference TRBV25-1 and TRBJ2-3, the complete variable domain is EADIYQTPRYLVIGTGKKITLECSQTMGHDKMYWYQQDPGMELHLIHYSYGVNSTEKGDLSSESTVSRIRTEHFPLTLESARPSHTSQYLCASSPQGAVATDTQYFGPGTRLTVL.

This clonotype was recorded a few times. The rearrangement joins TRBV9 to TRBJ1-3; weak D call: TRBD1 (5 bases). The germline CDR1 and CDR2 sequences are SGDLS and YYNGEE. V shed 4 bases and J shed 12 bases, with 17 bases lying between them. CDR3 size: 13 residues. The CDR3 loop is CASSLPEGLNIYF. CDR3 bases: TGTGCCAGCAGCCTCCCGGAGGGGCTGAACATATATTTT.

The sample holds many counts of this clonotype. V usage is TRBV5-6 and J usage is TRBJ2-1; 11 positions agree with TRBD2. Germline assignment: CDR1 SGHDT and CDR2 YYEEEE. This CDR3 has 16 amino acids. With 4 bases clipped from V and 6 bases from J, the junction kept 9 bases outside the gene matches. For the CDR3, the DNA is TGTGCCAGCAGCGCCGAAACTAGCGGGAGTTCCAATGAGCAGTTCTTC. This translates into CASSAETSGSSNEQFF.

The chain combines TRBV12-3 or TRBV12-4 with TRBJ2-1; 11 nucleotides align to TRBD1. V shed 5 bases and J 5 bases; nucleotides not matched to a gene: 8. The CDR3 loop spans 16 amino acids. The CDR3 region is CASSPTRDRGDNEQFF. The CDR3 region has the DNA TGTGCCAGCAGTCCCACCCGGGACAGGGGGGACAATGAGCAGTTCTTC.

This clonotype was observed at least ten times. This sequence joins TRBV20-1 and TRBJ2-7; 12 bases match TRBD2. Germline V gene lookup returns CDR1 DFQATT and CDR2 SNEGSKA (reference sequence). This CDR3 is built from 14 residues. V dropped 1 base and J dropped 2; count of bases not matched to a gene: 0. The CDR3 reads CSARGTSGTYEQYF. The CDR3 region has the DNA TGCAGTGCTAGAGGGACTAGCGGGACCTACGAGCAGTACTTC.

Regarding this clonotype: The germline gene is not matched at one end of the junction; a read error may be the cause. The chain is built from TRBV7-9 and TRBJ2-4; perhaps TRBD2 as D (5 bases). Germline V gives CDR1 SEHNR, CDR2 FQNEAQ (reference sequence). This CDR3 has 16 amino acids. In nucleotides, the CDR3 is TGTGCCAGCAGCTTATCCGGGAATCTAGCCAAAAGCATTCAGTACTTC. This translates into CASSLSGNLAKSIQYF.

Remarks on this clonotype: The junction and the germline gene differ at one end; a read error may be behind it. The rearrangement joins TRBV10-2 to TRBJ2-5; 11 bases fit TRBD2. CDR3 size: 16 residues. CDR1 is WSHSY, CDR2 SAAADI, per germline. This CDR3 reads CASSETSGGFQETRYF. CDR3 nucleotide sequence: TGCGCCAGCAGTGAGACTAGCGGGGGCTTCCAAGAGACCCGGTACTTC.

This clonotype was observed a handful of times. The chain couples TRBV11-2 to TRBJ2-7, with D perhaps matching TRBD2 (6 bases). V was clipped by 5 bases and J by 2 bases, with 16 bases between them. In germline, CDR1 is SGHAT, CDR2 FQNNGV. This CDR3 comprises 15 residues. The CDR3 loop reads CASSQAQWEAYEQYF. The DNA for the CDR3 is TGTGCCAGCAGCCAAGCCCAGTGGGAGGCCTACGAGCAGTACTTC.